Following are 31 T cell receptor beta chains from one sample sequenced in a study of OX40 agonist ivuxolimab in advanced cancers. Sequencing was performed with immunoSEQ multiplex PCR; in TCRdb, only in-frame clones are kept and a portion is missing. The table lists about 31,000 clones, approximately 86% of them singletons. The starting material was CD4+ or CD8+ T cells sorted from blood, obtained in a trial of the OX40 agonist ivuxolimab. The receptors derive from an adult with an advanced solid tumor such as melanoma, head and neck, liver or kidney cancer.

The rearrangement joins TRBV6-1 to TRBJ2-4; 7 nucleotides agree with TRBD1. This CDR3 contains 14 residues. Germline V gives CDR1 MNHNS, CDR2 SASEGT. With 3 bases clipped from V and 6 bases from J, the junction kept 5 bases outside the gene matches. The CDR3 sequence: CASSEGTARNIQYF. CDR3 nucleotides: TGTGCCAGCAGTGAGGGGACAGCGAGAAACATTCAGTACTTC.

V usage is TRBV28 and J usage is TRBJ2-7, with TRBD2 identical over 7 bases. Germline V gene lookup returns CDR1 MDHEN and CDR2 SYDVKM. Trimming cost V 5 bases and J 3 bases; bases outside gene matches: 10. This CDR3 has 15 residues. The CDR3 is CASSRRGGSGYEQYF. In DNA form, the CDR3 reads TGTGCCAGCAGTCGAAGGGGCGGGAGTGGCTACGAGCAGTACTTC. Full variable domain (missing parts from reference TRBV28 and TRBJ2-7): DVKVTQSSRYLVKRTGEKVFLECVQDMDHENMFWYRQDPGLGLRLIYFSYDVKMKEKGDIPEGYSVSREKKERFSLILESASTNQTSMYLCASSRRGGSGYEQYFGPGTRLTVT.

The chain is built from TRBV7-9 and TRBJ2-3; 9 nucleotides match TRBD1. This CDR3 has 15 amino acids. Germline trimming cut 2 bases from V and 4 bases from J; bases unmatched to any gene: 4. Germline V gene data show CDR1 as SEHNR and CDR2 as FQNEAQ (reference sequence). In DNA, the CDR3 is TGTGCCAGCAGCTTATCAGGGACAGGGCCAGATACGCAGTATTTT. It specifies CASSLSGTGPDTQYF.

The rearrangement uses TRBV27 and TRBJ2-2; D could derive from TRBD1 or TRBD2 (5 bases each). Germline V gives CDR1 MNHEY, CDR2 SMNVEV (reference sequence). This CDR3 has 15 amino acids. Trimming stripped 5 bases from V and 6 bases from J, with 16 bases between. DNA for the CDR3: TGTGCCAGCAGTCAAACGGGGCTAGTAGCCGGGGAGCTGTTTTTT. Encoded protein: CASSQTGLVAGELFF.

This chain links TRBV7-2 with TRBJ2-7; D might be TRBD2 (6 bases). The germline V and J ends were trimmed by 4 bases and 0 bases, with 10 bases remaining between them. The CDR3 length is 14 residues. Germline CDR1 and CDR2: SGHTA and FQGNSA. CDR3 nucleotide sequence: TGTGCCAGCAGCTCGCGGGACTTCTCCTACGAGCAGTACTTC. This encodes CASSSRDFSYEQYF. Together with reference TRBV7-2 and TRBJ2-7, the CDR3 gives the full variable domain: GAGVSQSPSNKVTEKGKDVELRCDPISGHTALYWYRQSLGQGLEFLIYFQGNSAPDKSGLPSDRFSAERTGGSVSTLTIQRTQQEDSAVYLCASSSRDFSYEQYFGPGTRLTVT.

This sequence joins TRBV28 and TRBJ2-7, with 9 bases lining up with TRBD2. The V segment lost 3 bases and the J segment 2 bases; nucleotides outside the gene matches: 5. Germline CDR1 is MDHEN and CDR2 is SYDVKM. The CDR3 consists of 15 residues. The CDR3 DNA reads TGTGCCAGCAGTTTCCCGACTAGCGGAACCTACGAGCAGTACTTC. Amino acids: CASSFPTSGTYEQYF.

The gene calls are TRBV19 and TRBJ2-7; 8 positions match TRBD1. The CDR3 is 15 amino acids. Trimming removed 5 bases from V and 2 bases from J; junction bases left unmatched: 8. Germline assignment: CDR1 LNHDA and CDR2 SQIVND (reference sequence). The CDR3, as DNA: TGTGCCAGTAGTCCAGGGACAGGAAATGCCTACGAGCAGTACTTC. Protein: CASSPGTGNAYEQYF.

V is TRBV6-4 and J is TRBJ2-1; D is ambiguous. Trimming pared 3 bases from V and 5 bases from J, leaving 8 bases between. The CDR3 runs 13 residues. The V gene's germline CDR1 is MRHNA and CDR2 SNTAGT. CDR3 sequence: CASSDRANNEQFF. CDR3 sequence (DNA): TGTGCCAGCAGTGATAGGGCTAACAATGAGCAGTTCTTC.

The V gene is TRBV6-4, the J gene TRBJ2-3, with 10 positions matching TRBD2. Germline CDR1 MRHNA, CDR2 SNTAGT. The V gene end was trimmed by 8 bases and the J gene end by 1 base; junction bases not matched to a gene: 0. The CDR3 length is 13 residues. CDR3 nucleotides: TGTGCCAGCGGGACTAGCGGCACAGATACGCAGTATTTT. Encoded protein: CASGTSGTDTQYF.

The rearrangement uses TRBV5-6 and TRBJ2-7; 12 positions match TRBD2. The V gene's germline CDR1 is SGHDT and CDR2 YYEEEE. V gave up 5 bases and J gave up 6 bases; unmatched junction bases: 9. The CDR3 length is 15 residues. The CDR3 region is CASRLQTSGRFEQYF. CDR3 nucleotides: TGTGCCAGCAGACTGCAAACTAGCGGGAGGTTCGAGCAGTACTTC.

The V gene is TRBV11-2, the J gene TRBJ1-1; tentative D call: TRBD1 (6 bases). V dropped 1 base and J dropped 6 bases, with 12 bases sitting between them. The CDR3 runs to 14 residues. The V gene's germline CDR1 is SGHAT and CDR2 FQNNGV. Here the CDR3 DNA reads TGTGCCAGCAGCTTAGGGGGGGCCAGCCCTGAAGCTTTCTTT. This gives the protein CASSLGGASPEAFF.

This chain uses TRBV4-1 with TRBJ2-2; D call uncertain. V lost 5 bases to trimming and J lost 4 bases, with 20 bases between them. The CDR3 sequence is 17 residues long. Per germline, CDR1 MGHRA and CDR2 YSYEKL. The DNA of the CDR3 is TGCGCCAGCAGCGGAACCCCCGAGCCCCGATTCACCGGGGAGCTGTTTTTT. Amino acids: CASSGTPEPRFTGELFF.

The chain carries TRBV9 and TRBJ1-4; possibly TRBD1 for D (6 bases). V lost 4 bases and J 6 bases, leaving 13 bases between the germline ends. Germline V gene sequence: CDR1 SGDLS, CDR2 YYNGEE. The CDR3 is 14 residues long. The DNA of the CDR3 is TGTGCCAGCAGCTCCCGGGACACAGATGAAAAACTGTTTTTT. It specifies CASSSRDTDEKLFF.

The J gene is TRBJ2-7, the V gene TRBV6-6; D perhaps matches TRBD2 (5 bases). Between the trimmed V and J ends, which lost 0 bases and 3 bases, there was a span of 6 bases. Per germline, CDR1 MNHNY and CDR2 SVGAGI (reference sequence). The CDR3 consists of 13 residues. CDR3 residues: CASSYSRDYEQYF. The DNA of the CDR3 is TGTGCCAGCAGTTACTCGAGGGACTACGAGCAGTACTTC.

This clone was recorded only once. This sequence joins TRBV2 and TRBJ2-5, with D possibly matching TRBD1 (6 bases). This CDR3 is 16 amino acids long. The V end lost 1 base, the J end lost 2 bases, and 14 bases lay between the germline ends. The V gene's germline CDR1 is SNHLY and CDR2 FYNNEI. The CDR3 spells CASSEEQGENQETQYF. CDR3 coding DNA: TGTGCCAGCAGTGAAGAACAGGGAGAAAATCAAGAGACCCAGTACTTC.

This clone was found once. The chain is built from TRBV4-1 and TRBJ2-3; TRBD2 aligns across 9 bases. V dropped 3 bases and J dropped 1; count of bases not matched to a gene: 5. The CDR3 length is 16 residues. CDR1 and CDR2 (germline): MGHRA, YSYEKL. The CDR3 nucleotides read TGCGCCAGCAGCCAGGCAGCGGGAGGACGCACAGATACGCAGTATTTT. This codes for CASSQAAGGRTDTQYF.

V gene TRBV9 combines with J gene TRBJ2-7; 9 bases align to TRBD1. Trimming removed 3 bases from V and 7 bases from J; junction bases left unmatched: 8. The CDR3 runs 14 residues. CDR1 is SGDLS and CDR2 is YYNGEE in the germline V gene. CDR3 nucleotides: TGTGCCAGCAGCGCCGGGACAGGGATTCGGGAGCAGTACTTC. This codes for CASSAGTGIREQYF.

V and J are TRBV6-5 and TRBJ2-1, with D possibly matching TRBD2 (5 bases). Germline loops: CDR1 MNHEY, CDR2 SVGAGI. V lost 6 bases and J lost 3, with 12 bases in between. This CDR3 has 14 residues. The CDR3 region has the DNA TGTGCCAGCAGATATATGGGAGTCTACAATGAGCAGTTCTTC. The encoded protein is CASRYMGVYNEQFF.

V gene TRBV27 combines with J gene TRBJ1-2; D is undetermined. In germline, CDR1 is MNHEY, CDR2 SMNVEV (reference sequence). V shed 2 bases and J shed 5 bases, with 18 bases lying between them. The CDR3 length is 16 residues. In nucleotides, the CDR3 is TGTGCCAGCAGTTTAGTAGCTCCAGTAGAGGGATATGGCTACACCTTC. Translation gives CASSLVAPVEGYGYTF.

The chain carries TRBV4-3 and TRBJ2-7, with D tentatively TRBD1 (6 bases). In germline, CDR1 is LGHNA, CDR2 YSLEER. The V and J ends lost 6 bases and 3 bases respectively, with 15 bases between them. This CDR3 has 14 amino acids. CDR3 nucleotides: TGCGCCAGCAGTCTAGGGACACAAGACTACGAGCAGTACTTC. Its translation is CASSLGTQDYEQYF.

The V and J genes are TRBV4-1 and TRBJ2-7, with D perhaps matching TRBD1 or TRBD2 (5 bases each). V lost 1 base, J lost 2 bases, and 12 bases lay in between. CDR1 is MGHRA, CDR2 YSYEKL, per germline. This CDR3 has 15 amino acids. The CDR3 protein is CASSQVGTVTYEQYF. In nucleotides, the CDR3 is TGCGCCAGCAGCCAAGTGGGGACGGTGACCTACGAGCAGTACTTC.

The rearrangement uses TRBV10-3 and TRBJ1-4, with 9 bases identical to TRBD1. The V gene's germline CDR1 is ENHRY and CDR2 SYGVKD. The CDR3 runs to 14 residues. V gave up 1 base and J gave up 8 bases; unmatched junction bases: 2. The CDR3 DNA reads as TGTGCCATCAGTGAGTGGGACAGGGAGGAAAAACTGTTTTTT. Its protein is CAISEWDREEKLFF.

The rearrangement joins TRBV15 to TRBJ1-6; D may be TRBD1 (5 bases). Germline V gives CDR1 LNHNV, CDR2 YYDKDF (reference sequence). The CDR3 spans 15 residues. V dropped 0 bases and J dropped 10 bases, with 13 bases sitting between them. The CDR3 is CATSRDRDSPSPLHF. The CDR3 DNA reads TGTGCCACCAGCAGAGATAGAGACAGCCCCTCACCCCTCCACTTT.

The genes are TRBV30 and TRBJ2-7, with D perhaps TRBD1 (6 bases). CDR1 and CDR2 from the germline V gene are GTSNPN and SVGIG (reference sequence). Trimming stripped 5 bases from V and 5 bases from J, with 13 bases between. The CDR3 runs 12 residues. The CDR3 sequence: CAWGTGPHEQYF. CDR3 coding DNA: TGTGCCTGGGGAACAGGGCCCCACGAGCAGTACTTC.

The V and J genes are TRBV7-9 and TRBJ2-7; the D gene is possibly TRBD1 (6 bases). The CDR3 length is 14 residues. Germline CDR1 and CDR2: SEHNR and FQNEAQ (reference sequence). Trimming cost V 5 bases and J 2 bases, with 13 bases left between them. The CDR3, as DNA: TGTGCCAGCAGCAACCGGGACACCCCCTACGAGCAGTACTTC. Protein product: CASSNRDTPYEQYF.

The DNA of the CDR3 is TGTGCCAGCGAATCGCTTGTTGAAAATGAGCAGTTCTTC. Translated: CASESLVENEQFF. The chain recombines TRBV6-5 with TRBJ2-1; no definite D call. The germline V gene encodes CDR1 MNHEY and CDR2 SVGAGI. Trimming left V 8 bases short and J 7 bases short, with 15 bases between. This CDR3 contains 13 residues.

The chain joins TRBV5-6 to TRBJ2-2; the D call may be TRBD1 or TRBD2 (6 bases each). The ends were cut back, 4 bases at V and 6 bases at J, with 16 bases in the middle. The CDR3 loop spans 15 amino acids. CDR1 is SGHDT, CDR2 YYEEEE, per germline. The CDR3 sequence is CASSLGAGLSGELFF. DNA for the CDR3: TGTGCCAGCAGCCTGGGGGCGGGATTATCCGGGGAGCTGTTTTTT.

The chain couples TRBV14 to TRBJ2-7; no reliable D call. Germline V lookup: CDR1 SGHDN, CDR2 FVKESK. The CDR3 has 16 amino acids. V lost 1 base and J lost 3, with 16 bases in between. The CDR3, as DNA: TGTGCCAGCAGCCAAGGCACAATACGGGCCTTCTACGAGCAGTACTTC. This translates into CASSQGTIRAFYEQYF.

Turning to this clone: This sample includes further DNA sequences coding for the same CDR3. The chain uses TRBV6-5 and TRBJ1-2; TRBD1 agrees at 8 bases. Germline V gives CDR1 MNHEY, CDR2 SVGAGI. V trimming: 0 bases; J trimming: 4 bases; junction bases outside the gene matches: 1. The CDR3 loop spans 14 amino acids. The CDR3 sequence is CASSYSTGGYGYTF. The CDR3 nucleotides are TGTGCCAGCAGTTACTCAACAGGGGGCTATGGCTACACCTTC.

This chain joins TRBV5-1 and TRBJ2-2, with D unclear. In germline, CDR1 is SGHRS, CDR2 YFSETQ. The V end lost 0 bases, the J end lost 0 bases, and 6 bases lay between the germline ends. The CDR3 length is 15 residues. CDR3 nucleotide sequence: TGCGCCAGCAGCTTGGGGGTTTCGAACACCGGGGAGCTGTTTTTT. As protein: CASSLGVSNTGELFF.

The chain employs TRBV14 and TRBJ2-7, with D unresolved. CDR1 is SGHDN, CDR2 FVKESK, per germline. V gave up 1 base and J gave up 7 bases, with 14 bases separating them. The CDR3 is 14 amino acids. The CDR3: CASSQAVRAEEQYF. In nucleotides, the CDR3 is TGTGCCAGCAGCCAAGCGGTACGGGCTGAGGAGCAGTACTTC.